This T cell receptor (beta chain) was sequenced during a study of post-analysis software for immune sequencing data. Broader study findings: Same-batch preparations were strongly co-clustered by F measure. Significantly lower normalized Chao1 diversity was seen in multiple sclerosis patients than in controls. TRBV5-6, TRBV5-1 and TRBV20-1 were among four or five TRBV segments more frequent in patients than controls.

This CDR3 contains 16 residues. V dropped 5 bases and J dropped 1 base, with 15 bases sitting between them. Germline V gene lookup returns CDR1 SGHRS and CDR2 YFSETQ. The TCR beta cDNA libraries carried unique molecular identifiers. Input of about 0.9 to 10 million T cells yielded around 500,000 cDNA molecules. Via MiXCR, TCRdb re-called the PCR reads, giving one row per CDR3 protein. The repertoire holds around 160,000 distinct CDR3 sequences, with 30% to 45% as singletons. A remark on this clonotype: Its antigen is not known.

The chain couples TRBV5-1 to TRBJ2-2; weak D call: TRBD1 (5 bases). This receptor was obtained from a girl between 10 and 17 years old with multiple sclerosis. Here the sequenced sample was blood, taken after autologous hematopoietic stem cell transplantation. Here the CDR3 reads CASSPVGALNTGELFF. CDR3 in DNA: TGCGCCAGCAGTCCGGTTGGGGCCCTGAACACCGGGGAGCTGTTTTTT. Complete variable domain (other parts from reference TRBV5-1 and TRBJ2-2): KAGVTQTPRYLIKTRGQQVTLSCSPISGHRSVSWYQQTPGQGLQFLFEYFSETQRNKGNFPGRFSGRQFSNSRSEMNVSTLELGDSALYLCASSPVGALNTGELFFGEGSRLTVL.